The 2 T cell receptor beta chains listed next were all sequenced from one sample in a study of cytomegalovirus exposure and HLA in healthy donors. PCR used 60 Vbeta primers and 13 Jbeta primers. This table comes from immunoSEQ multiplex PCR, and its TCRdb copy is limited to in-frame clones, with some not included. The sample shows 150,000 to 200,000 clones, over 80% of them seen only once. The sequenced material came from PBMCs. Every receptor here comes from a man aged 35-49 years in good health and CMV-seropositive.

The genes are TRBV15 and TRBJ2-7; D gene unclear. The CDR3 consists of 15 residues. Germline assignment: CDR1 LNHNV and CDR2 YYDKDF (reference sequence). Trimming stripped 0 bases from V and 4 bases from J, with 13 bases between. CDR3 nucleotides: TGTGCCACCAGCAGAGATTCCGCTAGGAGTTACGAGCAGTACTTC. Translated: CATSRDSARSYEQYF.

The CDR3 coding sequence is TGTGCCAGCAGCGGGGGCCCCGGAAATGAGCAGTTCTTC. This encodes CASSGGPGNEQFF. V gene TRBV4-2 combines with J gene TRBJ2-1, with a weak D call TRBD1 (6 bases). The CDR3 has 13 residues. CDR1 and CDR2 (germline): LGHNA, YNFKEQ. V shed 5 bases and J shed 7 bases, with 12 bases lying between them.